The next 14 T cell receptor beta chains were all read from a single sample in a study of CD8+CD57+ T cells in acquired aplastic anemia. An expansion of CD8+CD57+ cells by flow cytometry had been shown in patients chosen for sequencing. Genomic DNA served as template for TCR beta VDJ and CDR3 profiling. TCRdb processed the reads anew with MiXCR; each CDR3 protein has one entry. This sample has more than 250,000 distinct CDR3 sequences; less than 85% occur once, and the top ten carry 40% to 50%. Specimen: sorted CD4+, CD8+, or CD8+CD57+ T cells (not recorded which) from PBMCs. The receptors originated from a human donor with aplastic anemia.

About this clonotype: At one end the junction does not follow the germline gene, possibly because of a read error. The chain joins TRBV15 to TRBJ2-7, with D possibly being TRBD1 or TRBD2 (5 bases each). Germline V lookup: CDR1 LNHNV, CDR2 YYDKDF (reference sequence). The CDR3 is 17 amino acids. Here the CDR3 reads CAASRDGPGTSSYEQYF. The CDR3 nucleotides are TGTGCCGCCAGCAGAGATGGTCCAGGGACCTCCTCCTACGAGCAGTACTTC. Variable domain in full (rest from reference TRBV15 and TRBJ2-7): DAMVIQNPRYQVTQFGKPVTLSCSQTLNHNVMYWYQQKSSQAPKLLFHYYDKDFNNEADTPDNFQSRRPNTSFCFLDIRSPGLGDTAMYLCAASRDGPGTSSYEQYFGPGTRLTVT.

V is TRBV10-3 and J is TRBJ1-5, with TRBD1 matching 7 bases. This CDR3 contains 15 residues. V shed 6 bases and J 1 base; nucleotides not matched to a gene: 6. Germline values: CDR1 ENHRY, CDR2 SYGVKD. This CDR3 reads CAISQGVPSNQPQHF. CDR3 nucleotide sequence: TGTGCCATCAGCCAGGGGGTCCCGAGCAATCAGCCCCAGCATTTT.

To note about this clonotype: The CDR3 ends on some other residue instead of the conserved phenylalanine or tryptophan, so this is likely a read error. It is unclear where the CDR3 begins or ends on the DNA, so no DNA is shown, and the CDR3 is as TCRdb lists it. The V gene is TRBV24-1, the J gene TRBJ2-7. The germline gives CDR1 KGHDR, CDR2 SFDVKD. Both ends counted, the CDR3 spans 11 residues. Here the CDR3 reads CATAVSIEKYY.

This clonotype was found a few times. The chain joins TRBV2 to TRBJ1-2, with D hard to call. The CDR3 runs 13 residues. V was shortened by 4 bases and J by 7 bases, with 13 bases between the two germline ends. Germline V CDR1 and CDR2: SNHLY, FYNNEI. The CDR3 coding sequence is TGTGCCAGCAGTGCGCAGGCATCCAGTGGCTACACCTTC. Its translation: CASSAQASSGYTF.

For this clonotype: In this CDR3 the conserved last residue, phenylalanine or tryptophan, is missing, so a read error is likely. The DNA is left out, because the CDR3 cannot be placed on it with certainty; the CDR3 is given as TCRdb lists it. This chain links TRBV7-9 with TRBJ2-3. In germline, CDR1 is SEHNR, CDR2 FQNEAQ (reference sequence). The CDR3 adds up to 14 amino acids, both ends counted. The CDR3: CASSVAGSRDREYL.

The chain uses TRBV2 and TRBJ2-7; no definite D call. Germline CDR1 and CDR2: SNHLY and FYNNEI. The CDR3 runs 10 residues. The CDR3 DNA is TGCGCCAGCCGCCTTCTGGAGCAGTACGTC. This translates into CASRLLEQYV.

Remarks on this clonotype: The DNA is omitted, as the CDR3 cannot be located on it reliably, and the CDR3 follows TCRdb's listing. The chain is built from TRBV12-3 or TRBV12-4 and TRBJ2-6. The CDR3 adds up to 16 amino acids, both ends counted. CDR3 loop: CASSLRGSYNAQFFGF.

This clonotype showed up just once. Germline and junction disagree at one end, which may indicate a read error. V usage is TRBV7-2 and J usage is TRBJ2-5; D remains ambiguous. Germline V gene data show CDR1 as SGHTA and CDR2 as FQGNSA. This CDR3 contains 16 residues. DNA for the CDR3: TGTGCTAGCAGCCTAAAAGGGCTTACGCACGGAGAGAGCCAGTACTTC. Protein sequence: CASSLKGLTHGESQYF. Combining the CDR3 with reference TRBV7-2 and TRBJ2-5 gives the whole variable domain GAGVSQSPSNKVTEKGKDVELRCDPISGHTALYWYRQSLGQGLEFLIYFQGNSAPDKSGLPSDRFSAERTGGSVSTLTIQRTQQEDSAVYLCASSLKGLTHGESQYFGPGTRLLVL.

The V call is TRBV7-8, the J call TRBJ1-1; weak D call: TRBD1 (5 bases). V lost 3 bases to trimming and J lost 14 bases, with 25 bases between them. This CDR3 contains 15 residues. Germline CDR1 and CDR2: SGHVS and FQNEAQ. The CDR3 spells CASSFQANVTALAFF. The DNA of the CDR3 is TGTGCCAGCAGCTTTCAGGCAAACGTGACAGCCCTAGCCTTCTTT.

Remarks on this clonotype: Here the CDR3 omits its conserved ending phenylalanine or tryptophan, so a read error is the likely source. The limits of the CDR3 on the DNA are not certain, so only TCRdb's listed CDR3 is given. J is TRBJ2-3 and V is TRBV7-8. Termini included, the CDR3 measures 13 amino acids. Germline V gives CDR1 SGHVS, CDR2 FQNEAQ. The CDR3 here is CASSDGGTDTKYL.

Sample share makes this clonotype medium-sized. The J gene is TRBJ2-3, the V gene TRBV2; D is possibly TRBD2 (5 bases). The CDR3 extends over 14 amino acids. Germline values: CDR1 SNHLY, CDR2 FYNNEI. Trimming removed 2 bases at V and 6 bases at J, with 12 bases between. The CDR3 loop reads CASSERRAGDTQYF. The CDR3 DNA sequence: TGTGCCAGCAGTGAAAGGCGGGCCGGCGATACGCAGTATTTT.

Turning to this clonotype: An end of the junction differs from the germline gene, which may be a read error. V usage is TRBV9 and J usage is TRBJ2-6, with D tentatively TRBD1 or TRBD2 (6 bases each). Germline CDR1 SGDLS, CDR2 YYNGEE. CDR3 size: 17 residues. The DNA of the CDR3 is TGTGCCAGCACCGTAGGGGGGCTCCCCGCTGGGGACAACGTCCTGACTTTC. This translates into CASTVGGLPAGDNVLTF.

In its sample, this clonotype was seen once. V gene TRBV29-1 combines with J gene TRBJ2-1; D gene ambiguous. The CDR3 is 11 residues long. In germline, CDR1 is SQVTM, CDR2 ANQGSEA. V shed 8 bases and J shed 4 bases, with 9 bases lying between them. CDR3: CSLHLYNEQFF. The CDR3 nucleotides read TGCAGCTTACATTTGTACAATGAGCAGTTCTTC.

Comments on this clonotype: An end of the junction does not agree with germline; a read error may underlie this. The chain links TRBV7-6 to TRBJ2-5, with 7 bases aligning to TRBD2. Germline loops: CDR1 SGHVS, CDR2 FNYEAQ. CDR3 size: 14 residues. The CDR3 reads CASSIGGGAPTSNF. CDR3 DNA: TGTGCCAGCAGCATAGGCGGGGGTGCTCCTACGAGCAATTTC.